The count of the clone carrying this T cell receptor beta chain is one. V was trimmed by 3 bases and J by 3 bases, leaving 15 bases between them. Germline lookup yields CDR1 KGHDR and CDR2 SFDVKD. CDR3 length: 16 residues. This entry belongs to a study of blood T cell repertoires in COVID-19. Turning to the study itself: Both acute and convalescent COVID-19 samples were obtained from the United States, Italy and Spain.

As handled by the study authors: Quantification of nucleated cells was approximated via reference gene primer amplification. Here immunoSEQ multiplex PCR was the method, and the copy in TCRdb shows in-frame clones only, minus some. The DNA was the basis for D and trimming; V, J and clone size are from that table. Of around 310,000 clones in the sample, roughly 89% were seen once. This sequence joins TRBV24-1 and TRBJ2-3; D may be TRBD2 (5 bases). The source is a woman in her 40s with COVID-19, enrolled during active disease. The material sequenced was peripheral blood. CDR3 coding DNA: TGTGCCACCAGTGATCCCACGGGGTTTGGTACAGATACGCAGTATTTT. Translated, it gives CATSDPTGFGTDTQYF.